A selection of T cell receptor beta chains follows, all from one sample in a study of early T cells in non-severe SARS-CoV-2 infection. TCRdb ran MiXCR on the 5' RACE reads and lists one entry per CDR3 protein. Among tens of thousands of distinct CDR3 sequences listed, roughly 5% were seen once. The sequencing input was whole blood. These receptors all come from an adult who was a healthcare worker with PCR-confirmed SARS-CoV-2 infection or an uninfected control (not recorded which). The CDR3 runs from the conserved cysteine through the conserved F or W. A D gene is named only where the DNA matches it firmly. Rows may omit the clone size; those that give it use once, few, many or a size class.

v_gene: TRBV7-2; d_gene: TRBD1; j_gene: TRBJ1-1; len: 14; abundance: many; CDR3aa: CASSPRDRVTEAFF; CDR3nt: TGTGCCAGCAGCCCCCGGGACAGGGTCACTGAAGCTTTCTTT
v_gene: TRBV7-3; d_gene: NA; j_gene: TRBJ1-1; len: 15; abundance: NA; CDR3aa: CASSRSGQGITEAFF; CDR3nt: TGTGCCAGCAGCCGATCGGGACAAGGGATTACTGAAGCTTTCTTT
v_gene: TRBV19; d_gene: NA; j_gene: TRBJ1-3; len: 14; abundance: NA; CDR3aa: CASSPQGTGNTIYF; CDR3nt: TGTGCCAGTAGTCCACAGGGAACTGGAAACACCATATATTTT
v_gene: TRBV6-2/TRBV6-3; d_gene: TRBD1; j_gene: TRBJ2-1; len: 15; abundance: NA; CDR3aa: CASSSPGQGHNEQFF; CDR3nt: TGTGCCAGCAGTTCCCCGGGACAGGGTCACAATGAGCAGTTCTTC
v_gene: TRBV5-6; d_gene: TRBD1; j_gene: TRBJ1-1; len: 15; abundance: many; CDR3aa: CASSSLDRWNTEAFF; CDR3nt: TGTGCCAGCAGCTCCCTGGACAGGTGGAACACTGAAGCTTTCTTT
v_gene: TRBV7-2; d_gene: NA; j_gene: TRBJ2-6; len: 17; abundance: many; CDR3aa: CASSPTGSSSGANVLTF; CDR3nt: TGTGCCAGCAGCCCTACAGGGTCCAGCTCTGGGGCCAACGTCCTGACTTTC
v_gene: TRBV6-1; d_gene: NA; j_gene: TRBJ1-1; len: 12; abundance: many; CDR3aa: CASSPGWTEAFF; CDR3nt: TGTGCCAGCAGTCCGGGGTGGACTGAAGCTTTCTTT
v_gene: TRBV19; d_gene: NA; j_gene: TRBJ1-2; len: 11; abundance: NA; CDR3aa: CASSMQEGYTF; CDR3nt: TGTGCCAGTAGTATGCAGGAGGGCTACACCTTC
v_gene: TRBV20-1; d_gene: NA; j_gene: TRBJ2-7; len: 13; abundance: many; CDR3aa: CSAGPTGNDEQYF; CDR3nt: TGCAGTGCTGGCCCCACAGGGAACGACGAGCAGTACTTC
v_gene: TRBV28; d_gene: NA; j_gene: TRBJ2-7; len: 14; abundance: many; CDR3aa: CASSPGTLFYEQYF; CDR3nt: TGTGCCAGCAGCCCTGGGACATTATTCTACGAGCAGTACTTC
v_gene: TRBV5-5; d_gene: NA; j_gene: TRBJ1-3; len: 17; abundance: NA; CDR3aa: CASSLQGRLRSGNTIYF; CDR3nt: TGTGCCAGCAGCTTGCAGGGGCGCCTTCGCTCTGGAAACACCATATATTTT
v_gene: TRBV6-1; d_gene: NA; j_gene: TRBJ1-5; len: 14; abundance: many; CDR3aa: CASSEASLNQPQHF; CDR3nt: TGTGCCAGCAGTGAAGCTAGCCTCAATCAGCCCCAGCATTTT
v_gene: TRBV6-6; d_gene: TRBD2; j_gene: TRBJ2-1; len: 19; abundance: many; CDR3aa: CASSYSKGSGSLSYNEQFF; CDR3nt: TGTGCCAGCAGTTACTCGAAAGGTAGCGGGAGCCTATCCTACAATGAGCAGTTCTTC
v_gene: TRBV3-1; d_gene: TRBD1; j_gene: TRBJ1-2; len: 15; abundance: NA; CDR3aa: CASSPNSGGHGGYTF; CDR3nt: TGTGCCAGCAGCCCCAACTCAGGGGGCCATGGGGGCTACACCTTC
v_gene: TRBV15; d_gene: TRBD1; j_gene: TRBJ2-1; len: 16; abundance: few; CDR3aa: CATSRGGTGYYNEQFF; CDR3nt: TGTGCCACCAGCAGAGGCGGGACAGGGTACTACAATGAGCAGTTCTTC
v_gene: TRBV4-1; d_gene: TRBD1; j_gene: TRBJ2-7; len: 16; abundance: once; CDR3aa: CASSQADRAPIYEQYF; CDR3nt: TGCGCCAGCAGCCAAGCGGACAGGGCCCCCATCTACGAGCAGTACTTC
v_gene: TRBV19; d_gene: NA; j_gene: TRBJ1-2; len: 17; abundance: many; CDR3aa: CASSWDGGGGLAYGYTF; CDR3nt: TGTGCCAGTAGTTGGGACGGCGGAGGCGGTCTAGCCTATGGCTACACCTTC
v_gene: TRBV30; d_gene: TRBD1; j_gene: TRBJ2-7; len: 14; abundance: many; CDR3aa: CAWGMGTASYEQYF; CDR3nt: TGTGCCTGGGGGATGGGGACAGCCTCCTACGAGCAGTACTTC
v_gene: TRBV7-2; d_gene: NA; j_gene: TRBJ2-1; len: 15; abundance: NA; CDR3aa: CASSLAGSSYNEQFF; CDR3nt: TGTGCCAGCAGCTTAGCCGGGAGCTCCTACAATGAGCAGTTCTTC
v_gene: TRBV4-1; d_gene: TRBD1; j_gene: TRBJ1-2; len: 12; abundance: NA; CDR3aa: CASSEQGYGYTF; CDR3nt: TGCGCCAGCAGCGAACAGGGGTATGGCTACACCTTC
v_gene: TRBV11-2; d_gene: TRBD1; j_gene: TRBJ1-1; len: 18; abundance: many; CDR3aa: CASSPTLGTGGAWGRAFF; CDR3nt: TGTGCCAGCAGCCCAACCCTAGGGACAGGGGGCGCCTGGGGTAGAGCTTTCTTT
v_gene: TRBV5-1; d_gene: TRBD2; j_gene: TRBJ2-1; len: 12; abundance: many; CDR3aa: CASSFMGEGQFF; CDR3nt: TGCGCCAGCAGCTTTATGGGGGAGGGGCAGTTCTTC
v_gene: TRBV18; d_gene: NA; j_gene: TRBJ1-1; len: 14; abundance: many; CDR3aa: CASSPRRAATEAFF; CDR3nt: TGTGCCAGCTCACCTCGGAGGGCAGCGACTGAAGCTTTCTTT
v_gene: TRBV20-1; d_gene: NA; j_gene: TRBJ1-4; len: 10; abundance: many; CDR3aa: CSARNEKLFF; CDR3nt: TGCAGTGCTCGAAATGAAAAACTGTTTTTT
v_gene: TRBV7-7; d_gene: NA; j_gene: TRBJ2-5; len: 13; abundance: many; CDR3aa: CASSVRLGETQYF; CDR3nt: TGTGCTAGCAGCGTCCGCCTTGGGGAGACCCAGTACTTC
v_gene: TRBV27; d_gene: TRBD2; j_gene: TRBJ2-1; len: 18; abundance: few; CDR3aa: CASSFGLAGVGVDNEQFF; CDR3nt: TGTGCCAGCAGTTTTGGACTAGCGGGAGTCGGGGTCGACAATGAGCAGTTCTTC
v_gene: TRBV12-3/TRBV12-4; d_gene: NA; j_gene: TRBJ2-1; len: 15; abundance: many; CDR3aa: CASSSLSSRGNEQFF; CDR3nt: TGTGCCAGCAGTTCCCTCTCCTCACGGGGCAATGAGCAGTTCTTC